These 26 T cell receptor beta chains came from one sample sequenced in a study of vaccination and CD4 T cells after COVID-19. Sample treatment: roughly nine-day PBMC culture with coronavirus spike peptide pools or control peptides (ViraFEST assay). With the Oncomine TCR Beta short-read assay, DNA from cultured CD4+ T cells was sequenced. One entry per CDR3 protein results from TCRdb running MiXCR on the PCR reads. Of fewer than 25,000 distinct CDR3 sequences listed, about 42% are singletons. These TCRs' antigens remain unknown. Source: CD4+ T cells from blood, cultured in vitro, taken before SARS-CoV-2 vaccination. The origin of the receptors is a human donor who had recovered from COVID-19.

Only one count was recorded for this clonotype. The genes are TRBV29-1 and TRBJ2-5; 10 bases match TRBD2. Germline values: CDR1 SQVTM, CDR2 ANQGSEA. The J segment lost 2 bases and the V segment lost 8 bases, leaving 5 bases of the junction unmatched. The CDR3 spans 13 residues. The CDR3: CSILAGSQETQYF. The CDR3 DNA follows: TGCAGCATACTAGCGGGGAGTCAAGAGACCCAGTACTTC.

The V call is TRBV9, the J call TRBJ1-2; 9 nucleotides align to TRBD1. This CDR3 has 13 amino acids. Losses at the gene ends were 0 bases for V and 8 bases for J; bases not matched to a gene: 2. CDR1 and CDR2 (germline): SGDLS, YYNGEE. CDR3 residues: CASSVEGQGGYTF. The CDR3 DNA reads TGTGCCAGCAGCGTAGAGGGACAGGGAGGCTACACCTTC.

In this sample, this clonotype turned up a few times. The chain carries TRBV10-3 and TRBJ2-7, with a possible D match to TRBD2 (6 bases). The germline gives CDR1 ENHRY, CDR2 SYGVKD. The CDR3 is 13 residues long. The V end was cut by 7 bases, the J end by 3 bases, with 13 bases between. CDR3 nucleotide sequence: TGTGCCATCACCGTTAACGGGGGCTACGAGCAGTACTTC. Amino acid sequence: CAITVNGGYEQYF.

The V and J genes are TRBV7-2 and TRBJ1-5, with 7 nucleotides matching TRBD1. With V trimmed by 8 bases and J by 3 bases, 4 bases remained unmatched. The CDR3 is 13 amino acids. Per the germline V gene, CDR1 is SGHTA and CDR2 is FQGNSA. The CDR3 is CASATGFNQPQHF. DNA of the CDR3: TGTGCCAGCGCGACAGGGTTCAATCAGCCCCAGCATTTT.

The J gene is TRBJ1-1, the V gene TRBV7-2; D unclear. Germline V gives CDR1 SGHTA, CDR2 FQGNSA. CDR3 length: 15 amino acids. V lost 1 base to trimming and J lost 2 bases, with 11 bases between them. The CDR3 bases are TGTGCCAGCAGCTTAGTGCCAGACTACAACACTGAAGCTTTCTTT. It is translated as CASSLVPDYNTEAFF.

This clonotype was counted only a few times. The gene calls are TRBV7-2 and TRBJ2-5; D remains unclear. CDR3 size: 13 residues. Deletions cut 6 bases from V and 5 bases from J, with 13 bases between. CDR1 SGHTA and CDR2 FQGNSA come from the germline V gene. CDR3 amino acids: CASRNMDRETQYF. The CDR3 nucleotides read TGTGCCAGCAGGAATATGGATCGGGAGACCCAGTACTTC.

V is TRBV20-1 and J is TRBJ2-7; D not resolved. V shed 6 bases and J shed 2 bases, with 11 bases lying between them. Germline V gene data show CDR1 as DFQATT and CDR2 as SNEGSKA (reference sequence). The CDR3 runs to 12 residues. The CDR3 region has the DNA TGCAGTGCCCGGACCAACACCTACGAGCAGTACTTC. This gives the protein CSARTNTYEQYF.

This clonotype has more than one count but fewer than ten. The CDR3: CSASLLAGSDTQYF. Here the CDR3 DNA reads TGCAGTGCTAGCTTACTAGCGGGGTCAGATACGCAGTATTTT. This chain uses TRBV20-1 with TRBJ2-3; 10 nucleotides agree with TRBD2. The CDR3 is 14 residues long. V shed 3 bases and J 4 bases; nucleotides not matched to a gene: 4. Germline V gives CDR1 DFQATT, CDR2 SNEGSKA (reference sequence).

This clonotype appeared a few times. This chain uses TRBV25-1 with TRBJ1-6; D is uncertain. The CDR3 extends over 16 amino acids. Trimming pared 1 base from V and 8 bases from J, leaving 15 bases between. In germline, CDR1 is MGHDK, CDR2 SYGVNS. The CDR3 coding sequence is TGTGCCAGCAGTGAATTCGGTTCACGTGAGGATTCACCCCTCCACTTT. The encoded protein is CASSEFGSREDSPLHF.

This chain connects TRBV12-3 or TRBV12-4 to TRBJ2-7, with 7 bases lining up with TRBD1. CDR3 length equals 12 residues. V dropped 4 bases and J dropped 8; count of bases not matched to a gene: 5. The CDR3 nucleotides are TGTGCCAGCAGTTCCCGACAGGGAAAGCAGTACTTC. Its translation: CASSSRQGKQYF.

In this sample, this clonotype turned up a few times. The chain joins TRBV7-2 to TRBJ2-7; TRBD2 matches 9 bases. CDR1 and CDR2 from the germline V gene are SGHTA and FQGNSA. V was clipped by 2 bases and J by 5 bases; unmatched bases: 4. This CDR3 spans 14 amino acids. For the CDR3, the DNA is TGTGCCAGCAGCTTAAGCGGGAGGCCGAACGAGCAGTACTTC. Protein product: CASSLSGRPNEQYF.

This clonotype appeared a few times. This chain connects TRBV29-1 to TRBJ2-2; D not resolved. The CDR3 loop spans 15 amino acids. Germline V gene data show CDR1 as SQVTM and CDR2 as ANQGSEA. V shed 1 base and J shed 0 bases, with 9 bases lying between them. This chain's CDR3 is CSVEGTAANTGELFF. Written as DNA, the CDR3 is TGCAGCGTTGAAGGTACGGCTGCGAACACCGGGGAGCTGTTTTTT.

The chain joins TRBV10-3 to TRBJ2-1, with D possibly called TRBD1 or TRBD2 (5 bases each). Germline-derived CDR1 and CDR2 are ENHRY and SYGVKD. With 0 bases removed from V and 2 bases from J, the gap between germline ends came to 14 bases. This CDR3 region has 17 residues. CDR3 sequence: CAISESGARAPYNEQFF. CDR3 nucleotide sequence: TGTGCCATCAGTGAGTCCGGGGCAAGGGCCCCCTACAATGAGCAGTTCTTC.

V gene TRBV20-1 combines with J gene TRBJ2-1, with TRBD2 identical over 14 bases. This CDR3 contains 19 residues. Trimming took 4 bases from V and 0 from J; bases not matched to a gene: 11. Germline V gene sequence: CDR1 DFQATT, CDR2 SNEGSKA (reference sequence). CDR3 region: CSAIGTSGSRGSSYNEQFF. CDR3 nucleotides: TGCAGTGCTATCGGGACTAGCGGGAGCAGGGGGAGCTCCTACAATGAGCAGTTCTTC.

CDR3: CATSASGGEQETQYF. CDR3 nucleotides: TGTGCCACCTCTGCTAGCGGGGGGGAACAAGAGACCCAGTACTTC. The rearrangement uses TRBV24-1 and TRBJ2-5, with 12 bases matching TRBD2. With V trimmed by 9 bases and J by 2 bases, 6 bases remained unmatched. CDR3 length: 15 amino acids. Germline-derived CDR1 and CDR2 are KGHDR and SFDVKD.

The chain links TRBV7-6 to TRBJ1-3; D call uncertain. With 5 bases removed from V and 2 bases from J, the gap between germline ends came to 19 bases. The germline V gene has CDR1 SGHVS and CDR2 FNYEAQ. The CDR3 runs to 17 residues. The DNA for the CDR3 is TGTGCCAGCAGCCCAAAGGTCGAGGGTCAGACTGGAAACACCATATATTTT. It encodes CASSPKVEGQTGNTIYF. The full variable domain, completed using reference TRBV7-6 and TRBJ1-3, is GAGVSQSPRYKVTKRGQDVALRCDPISGHVSLYWYRQALGQGPEFLTYFNYEAQQDKSGLPNDRFSAERPEGSISTLTIQRTEQRDSAMYRCASSPKVEGQTGNTIYFGEGSWLTVV.

This clonotype was picked up a small number of times. The chain employs TRBV20-1 and TRBJ1-5, with TRBD1 identical over 7 bases. Germline assignment: CDR1 DFQATT and CDR2 SNEGSKA (reference sequence). This CDR3 is built from 16 residues. J lost 3 bases, V lost 2 bases, and 10 bases had no gene match. CDR3 in DNA: TGCAGTGCTAGAAAACCCGGGACAGCTTTCAATCAGCCCCAGCATTTT. Amino acid sequence: CSARKPGTAFNQPQHF.

The rearrangement uses TRBV29-1 and TRBJ2-3; 7 bases map to TRBD1. CDR3 length equals 14 residues. Germline trimming cut 7 bases from V and 5 bases from J; bases unmatched to any gene: 12. The germline V gene has CDR1 SQVTM and CDR2 ANQGSEA. Here the CDR3 DNA reads TGCAGCGACCAAACAGGGGAAAATCTAGATACGCAGTATTTT. Protein product: CSDQTGENLDTQYF.

This clonotype ranks as medium-sized. This chain uses TRBV6-5 with TRBJ1-5; D gene ambiguous. Trimming stripped 3 bases from V and 4 bases from J, with 19 bases between. Germline CDR1 and CDR2: MNHEY and SVGAGI. The CDR3 contains 17 residues. The CDR3 sequence: CASSYSSYRFPNQPQHF. DNA for the CDR3: TGTGCCAGCAGTTATTCTTCATATCGGTTCCCTAATCAGCCCCAGCATTTT.

This clonotype occurred a few times. The rearrangement links TRBV11-3 to TRBJ1-2, with D possibly being TRBD1 (5 bases). The V gene lost 4 bases and the J gene lost 2 bases, with 14 bases spanning the gap. Germline lookup yields CDR1 SGHNT and CDR2 YENEEA. The CDR3 contains 15 residues. CDR3 amino acids: CASSSEGRTNYGYTF. The CDR3 nucleotides read TGTGCCAGCAGCTCGGAGGGACGGACCAACTATGGCTACACCTTC.

J is TRBJ2-2 and V is TRBV7-2; perhaps TRBD2 as D (6 bases). V lost 5 bases to trimming and J lost 5 bases, with 12 bases between them. CDR3 length equals 14 residues. The V gene's germline CDR1 is SGHTA and CDR2 FQGNSA. CDR3 nucleotide sequence: TGTGCCAGCAGCGTCGGGACTGGTACCGGGGAGCTGTTTTTT. Translated: CASSVGTGTGELFF.

This clonotype was counted a single time. CDR3 protein: CASSLGPSGGQNTDTQYF. CDR3 nucleotide sequence: TGTGCCAGCAGCTTAGGTCCTAGCGGAGGCCAGAACACAGATACGCAGTATTTT. The V and J genes are TRBV7-6 and TRBJ2-3, with TRBD2 matching over 7 bases. Germline assignment: CDR1 SGHVS and CDR2 FNYEAQ. The V gene end was trimmed by 1 base and the J gene end by 2 bases; junction bases not matched to a gene: 12. The CDR3 runs to 18 residues.

The J gene is TRBJ1-1, the V gene TRBV28, with TRBD1 as a possible D gene (5 bases). The CDR3 is 13 residues long. Trimming stripped 6 bases from V and 5 bases from J, with 13 bases between. The germline CDR1 and CDR2 sequences are MDHEN and SYDVKM. Here the CDR3 DNA reads TGTGCCAGCAGCCGGGGGTCTCGGACTGAAGCTTTCTTT. It translates to CASSRGSRTEAFF.

A few counts support this clonotype. V gene TRBV20-1 combines with J gene TRBJ1-2; 7 positions agree with TRBD1. The germline V gene encodes CDR1 DFQATT and CDR2 SNEGSKA (reference sequence). This CDR3 contains 15 residues. J gave up 0 bases and V 6 bases, and 10 bases lay outside the gene matches. The CDR3 region has the DNA TGCAGTGCCGGAGACCGGGACAGAGCTAACTATGGCTACACCTTC. It yields the protein CSAGDRDRANYGYTF.

The DNA for the CDR3 is TGCAGCGTTGAGCATACCGGGGGGTACCAAGAGACCCAGTACTTC. Encoded protein: CSVEHTGGYQETQYF. The chain combines TRBV29-1 with TRBJ2-5; 7 bases map to TRBD2. V dropped 3 bases and J dropped 0; count of bases not matched to a gene: 7. This CDR3 has 15 residues. From germline, CDR1 is SQVTM and CDR2 ANQGSEA.

In this sample, this clonotype turned up a few times. The chain has TRBV4-2 and TRBJ1-2; D perhaps matches TRBD1 (6 bases). CDR1 and CDR2 (germline): LGHNA, YNFKEQ. The germline V and J ends were trimmed by 0 bases and 4 bases, with 18 bases remaining between them. The CDR3 extends over 17 amino acids. The chain's CDR3 is CASSQDELRTVSYGYTF. CDR3 in DNA: TGTGCCAGCAGCCAAGACGAGCTTCGGACAGTCAGCTATGGCTACACCTTC.